This TCR beta chain was retrieved from a study of OX40 agonist ivuxolimab in advanced cancers. Overall study context: Each patient was given ivuxolimab into a vein every 2 weeks, at 0.01 to 10 mg/kg.

Assay used: immunoSEQ multiplex PCR; TCRdb lists only in-frame clones, some missing. The sample has 79,000 or so clones, less than 95% seen once; the top ten hold around 1.5%. The table lists this clone with a few counts. Its target is unknown. Regarding the study as a whole: Clones of CD4+ and CD8+ blood T cells grew by week 6 at doses of 0.1 to 3.0 mg/kg. Compared with others, partial responders at 0.1-3.0 mg/kg displayed clonal expansion among the lowest.

The V and J ends lost 6 bases and 4 bases respectively, with 9 bases between them. Germline V lookup: CDR1 SGHDN, CDR2 FVKESK. The CDR3 extends over 12 amino acids. The material was CD4+ or CD8+ T cells sorted from blood, obtained in a trial of the OX40 agonist ivuxolimab. The receptor's source is an adult with an advanced solid tumor such as melanoma, head and neck, liver or kidney cancer. This sequence joins TRBV14 and TRBJ1-2; no firm D call. The CDR3 is CASRNLGYGYTF. The CDR3 nucleotides are TGTGCCAGCAGAAACCTGGGCTATGGCTACACCTTC.